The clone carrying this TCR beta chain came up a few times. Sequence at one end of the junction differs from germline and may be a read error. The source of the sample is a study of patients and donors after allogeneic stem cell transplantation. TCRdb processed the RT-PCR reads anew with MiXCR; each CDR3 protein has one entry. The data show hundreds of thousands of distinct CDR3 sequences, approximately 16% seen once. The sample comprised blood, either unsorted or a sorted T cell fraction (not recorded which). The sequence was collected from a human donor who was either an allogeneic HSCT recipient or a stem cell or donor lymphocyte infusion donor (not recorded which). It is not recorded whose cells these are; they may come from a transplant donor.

The CDR3, as DNA: TGTGCCAGCAGCCACTGGGGGACAGGGCTAGGGACCATCTCCTTC. It specifies CASSHWGTGLGTISF. The V gene is TRBV3-1, the J gene TRBJ2-7; the match to TRBD1 covers 9 bases. Germline CDR1 is LGHDT and CDR2 is YNNKEL (reference sequence). CDR3 size: 15 residues.